This TCR beta chain derives from a study of blood T cell repertoires in COVID-19 (dated by TCRdb to about 2020). Background for the entire study: Collaborator samples came from the United States, Italy and Spain and covered acute and convalescent phases of COVID-19. The prospective study material was composed of cDNA or gDNA derived from T cells, B-cell-depleted T cells, or PBMCs. Deeply sampled blood TCRbeta repertoires from subjects exposed to, actively infected with, or recovered from COVID-19 were included in the dataset. A freely available public database, intended as a resource for researchers studying the immune response to SARS-CoV-2, is where the repertoires were released. Samples were obtained from the ongoing ImmuneRACE study (first 160 participants) and from 1,254 subjects provided by 6 global collaborators. A de-identified subject ID, COVID-19 status, age in years and sex were almost always included in the sample metadata. HLA class I and class II types, where available, came from metadata supplied by the sample provider rather than from assay-based typing.

TCRbeta CDR3 regions were amplified from genomic DNA using the immunoSEQ Assay, a bias-controlled multiplex PCR. The authors' pipeline ran thus. Nucleated cell counts per sample were estimated from amplification of reference gene primers within the assay. Sequence reads were collapsed and filtered to measure the absolute abundance of every unique TCRbeta CDR3 rearrangement. For each sample, productive Simpson clonality was calculated as the square root of Simpson's diversity index over productive rearrangements. In TCRdb, the immuneACCESS table is reduced to in-frame sequences with V and J assigned. These tables do not hold every clone; where another copy was compared, an unresolved V gene accounts for under half, and the others remain unexplained. V, J and clone size are taken as reported in that table, and D and trimming were inferred from the DNA itself. Recorded for this sample are over 300,000 clones; roughly 85% of them occurred a single time. The ten largest clonotypes hold 7.2% of the sample.

In this sample, this clone turned up a few times. Its antigen has not been determined. No base quality information exists; no much larger clone differs at one position. Each collaborating institution followed its own protocols to collect whole blood in K2EDTA tubes. Collaborator samples were shipped for TCRbeta analysis as frozen whole blood, isolated PBMCs, or DNA extracted from either sample type. General study outcomes and caveats: Clinical and demographic metadata were provided uncurated, with the amount varying by source and participant.

The receptor was isolated from a human donor in a cohort sampled during active COVID-19. The sample taken for sequencing was peripheral blood.

The CDR3 protein: CASSSPTGFFTGYTF. Read as DNA, the sequence is TGTGCCAGCAGCTCGCCGACAGGGTTTTTTACCGGCTACACCTTC. This receptor chain uses TRBV5-4 and TRBJ1-2; 7 central nucleotides agree with TRBD1. CDR1 is given as SGHNT and CDR2 as YYREEE, both from the germline V gene (reference sequence). The CDR3 goes from the cysteine to the phenylalanine over 15 residues. Only CDR3 DNA is held: 45 bases, read in frame from base 1. Trimming takes 3 bases off V and 8 bases off J; junction bases not matched to a gene: 13. Supplemented by the reference TRBV5-4 and TRBJ1-2 proteins around the CDR3, the complete variable domain is ETGVTQSPTHLIKTRGQQVTLRCSSQSGHNTVSWYQQALGQGPQFIFQYYREEENGRGNFPPRFSGLQFPNYSSELNVNALELDDSALYLCASSSPTGFFTGYTFGSGTRLTVV.